The 19 T cell receptor beta chains given below trace back to one sample, sequenced in a study of cytomegalovirus exposure and HLA in healthy donors. 60 Vbeta and 13 Jbeta primers were used in PCR. Using immunoSEQ multiplex PCR, the repertoire was profiled, and TCRdb retains in-frame clones only, with some absent. This sample has about 200,000 clones, with 75% to 80% found just once. Sequenced sample: PBMCs. Every receptor here comes from a woman aged 25 to 39 in good health and CMV-seropositive.

V and J are TRBV6-6 and TRBJ2-3; 10 bases fit TRBD1. CDR3 length: 15 amino acids. The germline V gene has CDR1 MNHNY and CDR2 SVGAGI (reference sequence). The V gene end was trimmed by 10 bases and the J gene end by 4 bases; junction bases not matched to a gene: 11. The CDR3 DNA sequence: TGTGCCACCACTCCGACAGGGGGCAGGGCAGATACGCAGTATTTT. It yields the protein CATTPTGGRADTQYF.

The J gene is TRBJ2-5, the V gene TRBV28; 10 bases are shared with TRBD1. Trimming removed 3 bases from V and 7 bases from J; junction bases left unmatched: 11. This CDR3 is built from 16 residues. Germline-derived CDR1 and CDR2 are MDHEN and SYDVKM. CDR3 bases: TGTGCCAGCAGTTTTGGGGACAGGGGACTACGGCGGACCCAGTACTTC. This translates into CASSFGDRGLRRTQYF.

This clone was seen more than once but under ten times. This chain connects TRBV4-3 to TRBJ2-1, with 9 bases matching TRBD2. The V gene's germline CDR1 is LGHNA and CDR2 YSLEER. The trim removed 4 bases at V and 9 bases at J, leaving 16 bases unmatched. The CDR3 has 17 amino acids. The CDR3 is CASSLPCGLAGPTEQFF. The CDR3 DNA reads TGCGCCAGCAGCCTCCCTTGCGGGCTAGCGGGACCCACTGAGCAGTTCTTC.

This chain joins TRBV18 and TRBJ1-5; D unclear. V was pared by 2 bases and J by 5 bases, with 13 bases between. Germline lookup yields CDR1 KGHSH and CDR2 LQKENI. This CDR3 has 15 residues. The CDR3 sequence is CASSPSPDFYQPQHF. The CDR3 DNA is TGTGCCAGCTCACCATCCCCGGACTTTTATCAGCCCCAGCATTTT.

V usage is TRBV28 and J usage is TRBJ1-3; D call uncertain. V gave up 11 bases and J gave up 4 bases, with 6 bases separating them. The CDR3 is 10 amino acids. Germline V gene lookup returns CDR1 MDHEN and CDR2 SYDVKM. The CDR3 here is CAAYGNTIYF. CDR3 sequence (DNA): TGTGCCGCCTACGGAAACACCATATATTTT.

This chain uses TRBV19 with TRBJ2-5, with a weak D call TRBD2 (5 bases). The CDR3 loop spans 13 amino acids. The V gene lost 5 bases and the J gene lost 2 bases, with 9 bases spanning the gap. Germline CDR1 is LNHDA and CDR2 is SQIVND (reference sequence). Here the CDR3 DNA reads TGTGCCAGTAGTCCGGGGATGCAAGAGACCCAGTACTTC. Encoded protein: CASSPGMQETQYF.

The chain has TRBV28 and TRBJ2-1; 15 bases are shared with TRBD2. V lost 1 base to trimming and J lost 0 bases; unmatched junction nucleotides: 4. Germline CDR1 and CDR2: MDHEN and SYDVKM. The CDR3 contains 19 residues. The CDR3 region has the DNA TGTGCCAGCAGTTTATTAGGACTAGCGGGAGGGAGCTCCTACAATGAGCAGTTCTTC. It encodes CASSLLGLAGGSSYNEQFF.

This clone was seen a handful of times. The chain uses TRBV7-9 and TRBJ2-2; 8 bases are shared with TRBD2. This CDR3 contains 16 residues. The germline CDR1 and CDR2 sequences are SEHNR and FQNEAQ (reference sequence). The trim removed 1 base at V and 4 bases at J, leaving 5 bases unmatched. This CDR3 is CASSLGTGGPTGELFF. The DNA for the CDR3 is TGTGCCAGCAGCTTAGGAACGGGGGGGCCCACCGGGGAGCTGTTTTTT.

The genes are TRBV5-1 and TRBJ2-5, with 9 bases that match TRBD2. CDR1 is SGHRS, CDR2 YFSETQ, per germline. V shed 1 base, J shed 4 bases, and the junction held 8 bases outside the gene matches. The length of the CDR3 is 16 residues. CDR3: CASSLTRGGGGETQYF. CDR3 DNA: TGCGCCAGCAGCTTGACTCGCGGGGGGGGCGGAGAGACCCAGTACTTC.

This sequence joins TRBV28 and TRBJ1-3; D is perhaps TRBD1 (5 bases). The V end was cut by 8 bases, the J end by 3 bases, with 17 bases between. Germline CDR1 MDHEN, CDR2 SYDVKM. The CDR3 consists of 15 residues. The CDR3 loop is CASGFDQGVGNTIYF. The CDR3 DNA follows: TGTGCCAGCGGATTCGACCAGGGTGTTGGAAACACCATATATTTT.

The chain carries TRBV7-6 and TRBJ2-7, with 8 bases matching TRBD1. The CDR3 is 13 amino acids. Per germline, CDR1 SGHVS and CDR2 FNYEAQ. V trimming: 7 bases; J trimming: 4 bases; junction bases outside the gene matches: 6. The CDR3 protein is CASTSGQGYEQYF. CDR3 in DNA: TGTGCCAGCACCTCTGGACAGGGTTACGAGCAGTACTTC.

In its sample, this clone is medium-sized. The rearrangement uses TRBV4-2 and TRBJ1-4, with a weak D call TRBD1 (6 bases). Trimming took 0 bases from V and 5 from J, leaving 13 bases between them. CDR1 is LGHNA, CDR2 YNFKEQ, per germline. CDR3 length equals 16 residues. CDR3 nucleotides: TGTGCCAGCAGCCAAGATCCCGGACAGACAAATGAAAAACTGTTTTTT. It translates to CASSQDPGQTNEKLFF.

The rearrangement uses TRBV5-1 and TRBJ2-1; D may be TRBD2 (6 bases). The V end was cut by 0 bases, the J end by 3 bases, with 10 bases between. This CDR3 contains 15 residues. Per the germline V gene, CDR1 is SGHRS and CDR2 is YFSETQ. Here the CDR3 DNA reads TGCGCCAGCAGCTTGGGCAATAGCGGCTACAATGAGCAGTTCTTC. Residues: CASSLGNSGYNEQFF.

The V call is TRBV28, the J call TRBJ1-5, with D unclear. The CDR3 is 16 amino acids. CDR1 and CDR2 (germline): MDHEN, SYDVKM. Trimming left V 5 bases short and J 8 bases short, with 22 bases between. The CDR3 loop reads CASSHFRGVMVKPQHF. The CDR3 DNA reads TGTGCCAGCAGTCACTTCCGCGGGGTCATGGTTAAGCCCCAGCATTTT.

The chain links TRBV15 to TRBJ2-4; D is perhaps TRBD1 (6 bases). Trimming stripped 0 bases from V and 9 bases from J, with 15 bases between. The germline gives CDR1 LNHNV, CDR2 YYDKDF (reference sequence). This CDR3 has 15 residues. For the CDR3, the DNA is TGTGCCACCAGCAGAGATAGGCAGGGGCCGGGCATTCAGTACTTC. Its translation: CATSRDRQGPGIQYF.

The genes are TRBV7-9 and TRBJ2-7; TRBD1 is a possible D gene (6 bases). Trimming left V 1 base short and J 2 bases short, with 12 bases between. CDR1 SEHNR and CDR2 FQNEAQ come from the germline V gene (reference sequence). The CDR3 covers 15 residues. CDR3: CASSLGSGVPYEQYF. The CDR3 nucleotides are TGTGCCAGCAGCTTAGGGTCAGGGGTTCCCTACGAGCAGTACTTC.

V is TRBV27 and J is TRBJ2-7; 11 positions match TRBD1. The length of the CDR3 is 15 residues. J lost 6 bases, V lost 2 bases, and 6 bases had no gene match. Germline CDR1 is MNHEY and CDR2 is SMNVEV (reference sequence). CDR3 nucleotide sequence: TGTGCCAGCAGTTTACTTGGGACAGGGGGAAGCGAGCAGTACTTC. Amino acid sequence: CASSLLGTGGSEQYF.

Notes on this clone: Different DNA sequences within this sample yield the same CDR3. The genes are TRBV6-5 and TRBJ1-2; D possibly corresponds to TRBD1 (5 bases). The CDR3 covers 12 residues. The germline V gene encodes CDR1 MNHEY and CDR2 SVGAGI. V was pared by 8 bases and J by 4 bases, with 11 bases between. The CDR3 DNA is TGTGCCAGCTCTCGCGGGACCTATGGCTACACCTTC. Encoded protein: CASSRGTYGYTF.

This clone has only a few counts. The rearrangement joins TRBV9 to TRBJ2-3; TRBD1 aligns across 10 bases. Trimming took 4 bases from V and 7 from J; bases not matched to a gene: 9. Germline CDR1 SGDLS, CDR2 YYNGEE. The CDR3 is made up of 15 amino acids. CDR3 amino acids: CASSIGQGVLHTQYF. DNA for the CDR3: TGTGCCAGCAGCATCGGACAGGGGGTTTTACATACGCAGTATTTT.